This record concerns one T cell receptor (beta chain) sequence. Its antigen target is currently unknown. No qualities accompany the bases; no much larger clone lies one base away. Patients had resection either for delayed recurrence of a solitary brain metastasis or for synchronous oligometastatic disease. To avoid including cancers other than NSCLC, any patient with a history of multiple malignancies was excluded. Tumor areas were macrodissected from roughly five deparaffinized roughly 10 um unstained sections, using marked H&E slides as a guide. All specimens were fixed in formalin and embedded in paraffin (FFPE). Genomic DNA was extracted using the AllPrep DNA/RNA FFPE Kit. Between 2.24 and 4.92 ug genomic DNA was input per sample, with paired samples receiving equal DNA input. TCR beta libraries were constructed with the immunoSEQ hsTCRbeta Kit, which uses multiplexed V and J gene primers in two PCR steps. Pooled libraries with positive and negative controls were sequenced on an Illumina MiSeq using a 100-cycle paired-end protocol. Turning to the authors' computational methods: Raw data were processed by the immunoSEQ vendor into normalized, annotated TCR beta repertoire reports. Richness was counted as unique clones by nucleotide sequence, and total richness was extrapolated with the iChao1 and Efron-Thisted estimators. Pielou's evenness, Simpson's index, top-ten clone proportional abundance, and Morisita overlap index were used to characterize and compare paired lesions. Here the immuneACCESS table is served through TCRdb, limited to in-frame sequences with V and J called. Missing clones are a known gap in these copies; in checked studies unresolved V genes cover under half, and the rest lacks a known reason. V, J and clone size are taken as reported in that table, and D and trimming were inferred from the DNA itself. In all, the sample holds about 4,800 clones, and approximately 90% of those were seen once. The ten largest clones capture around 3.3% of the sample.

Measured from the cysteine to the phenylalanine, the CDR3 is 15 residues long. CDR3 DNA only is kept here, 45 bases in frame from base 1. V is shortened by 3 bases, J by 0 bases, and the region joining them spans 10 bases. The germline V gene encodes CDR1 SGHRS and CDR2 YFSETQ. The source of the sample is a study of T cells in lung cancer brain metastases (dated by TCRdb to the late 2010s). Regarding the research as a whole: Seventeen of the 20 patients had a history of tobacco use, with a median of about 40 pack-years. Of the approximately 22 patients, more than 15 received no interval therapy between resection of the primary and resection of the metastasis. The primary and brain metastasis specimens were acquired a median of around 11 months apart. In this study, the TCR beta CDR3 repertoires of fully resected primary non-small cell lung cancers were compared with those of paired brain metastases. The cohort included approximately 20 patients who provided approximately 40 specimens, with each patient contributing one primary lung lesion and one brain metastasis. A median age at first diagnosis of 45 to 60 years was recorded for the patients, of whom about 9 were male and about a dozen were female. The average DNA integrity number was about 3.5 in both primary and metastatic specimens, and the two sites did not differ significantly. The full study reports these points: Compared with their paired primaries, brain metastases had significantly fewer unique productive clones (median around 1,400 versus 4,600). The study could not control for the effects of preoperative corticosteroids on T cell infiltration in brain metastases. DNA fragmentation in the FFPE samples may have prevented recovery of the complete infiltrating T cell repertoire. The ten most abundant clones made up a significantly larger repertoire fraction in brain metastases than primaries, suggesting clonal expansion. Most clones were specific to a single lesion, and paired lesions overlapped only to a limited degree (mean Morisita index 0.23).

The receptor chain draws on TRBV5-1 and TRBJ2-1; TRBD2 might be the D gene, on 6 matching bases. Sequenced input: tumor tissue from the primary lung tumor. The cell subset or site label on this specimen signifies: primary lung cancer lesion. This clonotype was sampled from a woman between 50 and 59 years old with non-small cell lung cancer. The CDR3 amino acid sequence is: CASSSSDTSYNEQFF. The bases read TGCGCCAGCAGCTCTAGCGATACCTCCTACAATGAGCAGTTCTTC.